This T cell receptor (beta chain) was profiled in a study of T-cell reconstitution after alpha-beta-depleted transplantation in children. Whole-study results and caveats: One year after transplant, T-cell counts and diversity came mostly from newly produced T cells. About two months after transplant, alpha-beta T cells reportedly came from several hundred expanded graft clones. Day-60 TCRbeta diversity that was high in some patients was derived from surviving recipient T cells and thymic progenitors.

The library targeted TCRbeta and was prepared with unique molecular identifiers. One entry per CDR3 protein, called by TCRdb with MiXCR from the PCR reads. The sample records approximately 6,300 distinct CDR3 sequences, about 16% being singletons. V lost 4 bases, J lost 5 bases, and 9 bases lay in between. The CDR3 extends over 13 amino acids. Germline CDR1 reads MNHEY; CDR2 reads SVGAGI. This clonotype has ten or more counts. The antigen is unknown. Sequences were derived from PBMCs, mostly from graft donor cells, sampled 180 days after TCRalphabeta/CD19-depleted stem cell transplant. The sequence was collected from a patient between 2 and 10 years old who had a stem cell transplant for inherited bone marrow failure, so the T cells may come from the graft donor. The V gene is TRBV6-5, the J gene TRBJ1-5; D is unclear. The CDR3 region is CASSWVKDQPQHF. DNA for the CDR3: TGTGCCAGCAGTTGGGTCAAGGATCAGCCCCAGCATTTT.